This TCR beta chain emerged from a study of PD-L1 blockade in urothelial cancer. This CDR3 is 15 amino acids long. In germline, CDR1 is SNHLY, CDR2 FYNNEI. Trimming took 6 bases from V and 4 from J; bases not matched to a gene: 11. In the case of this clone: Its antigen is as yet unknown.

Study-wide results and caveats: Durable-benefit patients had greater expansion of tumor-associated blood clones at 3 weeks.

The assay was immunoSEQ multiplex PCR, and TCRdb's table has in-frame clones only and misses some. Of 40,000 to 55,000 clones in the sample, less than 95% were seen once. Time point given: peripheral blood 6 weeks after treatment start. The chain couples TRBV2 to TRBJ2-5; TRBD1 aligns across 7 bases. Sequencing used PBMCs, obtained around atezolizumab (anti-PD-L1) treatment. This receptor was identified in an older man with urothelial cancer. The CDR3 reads CASRTLAGTVETQYF. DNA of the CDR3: TGTGCCAGCAGGACCCTGGCCGGGACAGTAGAGACCCAGTACTTC. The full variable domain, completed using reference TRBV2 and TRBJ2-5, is EPEVTQTPSHQVTQMGQEVILRCVPISNHLYFYWYRQILGQKVEFLVSFYNNEISEKSEIFDDQFSVERPDGSNFTLKIRSTKLEDSAMYFCASRTLAGTVETQYFGPGTRLLVL.